One sample yielded the 9 T cell receptor beta chains listed below, sequenced in a study of T cells in localized non-small cell lung cancer. Libraries were prepared by immunoSEQ multiplex PCR; TCRdb keeps only in-frame clonotypes and omits some of them. Here the sample spans roughly 35,000 clones, roughly 90% being singletons. Here the sequenced sample was peripheral blood, taken before any cancer treatment. Receptor source: a woman aged 35 to 70 with stage I lung adenocarcinoma.

This chain connects TRBV4-3 to TRBJ2-1; 7 bases map to TRBD2. Germline lookup yields CDR1 LGHNA and CDR2 YSLEER. The CDR3 extends over 17 amino acids. V trimming: 0 bases; J trimming: 0 bases; junction bases outside the gene matches: 5. DNA for the CDR3: TGCGCCAGCAGCCAAGACCCCGCTAGCGGCTCCTACAATGAGCAGTTCTTC. This codes for CASSQDPASGSYNEQFF.

J is TRBJ2-6 and V is TRBV12-5; perhaps TRBD1 as D (5 bases). The CDR3 consists of 18 residues. Germline assignment: CDR1 LGHNT and CDR2 FRNRAP. The V end was cut by 5 bases, the J end by 5 bases, with 22 bases between. The CDR3 reads CASGIFSAGQSRANVLTF. The CDR3 DNA reads TGTGCTAGTGGTATCTTCAGTGCAGGACAAAGTCGGGCCAACGTCCTGACTTTC. Full variable domain (missing parts from reference TRBV12-5 and TRBJ2-6): DARVTQTPRHKVTEMGQEVTMRCQPILGHNTVFWYRQTMMQGLELLAYFRNRAPLDDSGMPKDRFSAEMPDATLATLKIQPSEPRDSAVYFCASGIFSAGQSRANVLTFGAGSRLTVL.

The CDR3 DNA reads TGTGCCAGCAGCCCTAGCGGGGGGGTCTACAATGAGCAGTTCTTC. It yields the protein CASSPSGGVYNEQFF. The rearrangement uses TRBV9 and TRBJ2-1; 12 nucleotides match TRBD2. Trimming at V came to 4 bases and at J to 3 bases, leaving 2 bases not matched to a gene. CDR1 is SGDLS, CDR2 YYNGEE, per germline. The CDR3 spans 15 residues.

The gene calls are TRBV10-3 and TRBJ2-5; TRBD2 agrees at 9 bases. The CDR3 contains 16 residues. J lost 5 bases, V lost 0 bases, and 7 bases had no gene match. Germline values: CDR1 ENHRY, CDR2 SYGVKD. CDR3 residues: CAISESFGLALETQYF. CDR3 bases: TGTGCCATCAGTGAGTCGTTTGGACTAGCGCTCGAGACCCAGTACTTC.

The count of this clone is one. J is TRBJ1-2 and V is TRBV6-1; no definite D call. This CDR3 contains 14 residues. Germline CDR1 is MNHNS and CDR2 is SASEGT. Trimming removed 0 bases from V and 0 bases from J, with 5 bases in between. The DNA of the CDR3 is TGTGCCAGCAGTGAAGCGCGATCTAACTATGGCTACACCTTC. Protein product: CASSEARSNYGYTF.

In nucleotides, the CDR3 is TGTGCCAGCAGCTTACAGACAGCCTACGAGCAGTACTTC. Encoded protein: CASSLQTAYEQYF. J is TRBJ2-7 and V is TRBV11-2, with D maybe TRBD1 (5 bases). The CDR3 totals 13 residues. Trimming took off 2 bases at V and 2 bases at J, with 7 bases between the two ends. CDR1 and CDR2 from the germline V gene are SGHAT and FQNNGV.

A word on this clone: Other DNA sequences in the same sample also yield this CDR3. The rearrangement joins TRBV5-6 to TRBJ2-7; 9 positions match TRBD2. V lost 0 bases, J lost 6 bases, and 4 bases stayed unmatched. Germline CDR1 SGHDT, CDR2 YYEEEE. The CDR3 runs to 14 residues. In nucleotides, the CDR3 is TGTGCCAGCAGCTTGGGTGCGGGGGGGCTCGAGCAGTACTTC. It translates to CASSLGAGGLEQYF.

Here the CDR3 DNA reads TGTGCCAGTAGTACCGGACAGTCTTATAATCAGCCCCAGCATTTT. Translating it yields CASSTGQSYNQPQHF. J is TRBJ1-5 and V is TRBV19, with D possibly being TRBD1 (6 bases). The V gene's germline CDR1 is LNHDA and CDR2 SQIVND (reference sequence). CDR3 length equals 15 residues. Trimming took off 4 bases at V and 4 bases at J, with 14 bases between the two ends.

This clone has only a few counts. The chain carries TRBV15 and TRBJ1-3; D is unclear. The V gene's germline CDR1 is LNHNV and CDR2 YYDKDF (reference sequence). The CDR3 runs to 15 residues. Trimming cost V 1 base and J 1 base, with 8 bases left between them. The CDR3 reads CATSRVRGSGNTIYF. The DNA of the CDR3 is TGTGCCACCAGCAGAGTAAGAGGGTCTGGAAACACCATATATTTT.